The clone carrying this T cell receptor (beta chain) appeared a single time. As yet, its antigen is unknown. Positive CCR7 selection of CD45RO-negative cells yielded the naive CD8 cells, and terminally differentiated effector memory CD45RA+ cells were excluded. All donors qualified as healthy HIV-negative adults and had experienced no recent acute infections or vaccinations. The data derive from a study of shared clonotypes between healthy human individuals. The study, taken as a whole, reports: A few donors had around 5.2% of their naive CD4 clonotypes in common. Rarefaction gave evidence that sorted-subset sequencing remained incomplete despite large depth.

Assay: immunoSEQ multiplex PCR; the TCRdb copy retains only in-frame clones and omits some. The table shows millions of clones, with just over 90% occurring only once. The CDR3 is 13 amino acids. The V gene lost 3 bases and the J gene lost 8 bases, with 8 bases spanning the gap. Germline V gene data show CDR1 as LGHNA and CDR2 as YSLEER. The TCR sequence derives from a man younger than 35 in good health. Some clones in this sample may be carry-over from other donors' samples. Sample: naive CD8+ T cells from PBMCs. The V and J genes are TRBV4-3 and TRBJ1-6; tentative D call: TRBD1 (5 bases). This chain's CDR3 is CASSQGTYSPLHF. DNA for the CDR3: TGCGCCAGCAGCCAGGGGACGTATTCACCCCTCCACTTT.